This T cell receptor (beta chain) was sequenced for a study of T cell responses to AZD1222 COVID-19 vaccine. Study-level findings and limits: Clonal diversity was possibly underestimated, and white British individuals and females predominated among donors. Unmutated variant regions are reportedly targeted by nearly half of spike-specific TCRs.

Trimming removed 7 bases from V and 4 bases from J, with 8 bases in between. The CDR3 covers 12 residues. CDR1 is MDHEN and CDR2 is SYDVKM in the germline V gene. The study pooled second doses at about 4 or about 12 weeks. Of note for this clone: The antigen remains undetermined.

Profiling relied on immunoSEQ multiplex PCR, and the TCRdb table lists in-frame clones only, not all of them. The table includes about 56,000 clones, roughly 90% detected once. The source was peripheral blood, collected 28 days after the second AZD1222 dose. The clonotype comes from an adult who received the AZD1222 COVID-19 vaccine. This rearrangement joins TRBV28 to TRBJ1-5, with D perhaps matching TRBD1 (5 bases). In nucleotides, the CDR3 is TGTGCCAGCATCGGGGGAAATCAGCCCCAGCATTTT. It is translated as CASIGGNQPQHF.